Shown below are 17 T cell receptor beta chains from a single sample sequenced in a study of cytomegalovirus exposure and HLA in healthy donors. The study ran its PCR with 60 Vbeta and 13 Jbeta primers. The data were produced by immunoSEQ multiplex PCR, yet TCRdb's version contains in-frame clones alone and is incomplete. The table lists around 150,000 clones, 88% of them singletons. Sequencing was done on a sample of PBMCs. The receptor set was obtained from a woman aged 35 to 49 in good health and CMV-seronegative.

This clone occurred once. The chain recombines TRBV5-1 with TRBJ1-1; D may be TRBD1 (6 bases). Germline lookup yields CDR1 SGHRS and CDR2 YFSETQ. Trimming took off 4 bases at V and 5 bases at J, with 15 bases between the two ends. The CDR3 length is 14 residues. The CDR3 reads CASSGGQPSTEAFF. DNA of the CDR3: TGCGCCAGCAGCGGCGGACAGCCCTCGACTGAAGCTTTCTTT.

This clone was seen only a few times. The V call is TRBV7-9, the J call TRBJ1-4; 7 nucleotides match TRBD1. CDR3 size: 15 residues. The V segment lost 7 bases and the J segment 8 bases; nucleotides outside the gene matches: 13. Germline values: CDR1 SEHNR, CDR2 FQNEAQ (reference sequence). The CDR3 here is CASTNPGGSREKLFF. The CDR3 DNA is TGTGCCAGCACTAACCCAGGGGGGTCCCGGGAAAAACTGTTTTTT.

The chain recombines TRBV5-6 with TRBJ2-3; D perhaps matches TRBD1 (6 bases). From germline, CDR1 is SGHDT and CDR2 YYEEEE. V lost 9 bases and J lost 4, with 21 bases in between. This CDR3 comprises 15 residues. The DNA for the CDR3 is TGTGCCACCGAGGAAGGGGGAGAGGCTGCAGATACGCAGTATTTT. Amino acids: CATEEGGEAADTQYF.

The rearrangement joins TRBV7-2 to TRBJ1-5, with TRBD1 matching over 8 bases. Germline lookup yields CDR1 SGHTA and CDR2 FQGNSA. The V and J ends lost 5 bases and 0 bases, in that order; junction bases with no gene match: 3. The CDR3 covers 15 residues. As DNA, the CDR3 is TGTGCCAGCAGCCACACAGGGGGTAGCAATCAGCCCCAGCATTTT. It specifies CASSHTGGSNQPQHF.

The rearrangement uses TRBV6-6 and TRBJ2-7; D might be TRBD2 (6 bases). The CDR3 length is 14 residues. V lost 7 bases to trimming and J lost 1 base, with 14 bases between them. Germline CDR1 and CDR2: MNHNY and SVGAGI (reference sequence). In DNA, the CDR3 is TGTGCCAGCACCGAGTCCGGGGGATCCTACGAGCAGTACTTC. This codes for CASTESGGSYEQYF.

The V call is TRBV29-1, the J call TRBJ2-7; the match to TRBD1 covers 9 bases. CDR1 SQVTM and CDR2 ANQGSEA come from the germline V gene. With 4 bases clipped from V and 7 bases from J, the junction kept 8 bases outside the gene matches. The CDR3 has 13 amino acids. This CDR3 reads CSVGPAGTGEQYF. DNA of the CDR3: TGCAGCGTTGGCCCTGCCGGGACAGGGGAGCAGTACTTC.

The chain employs TRBV25-1 and TRBJ2-5; perhaps TRBD1 as D (5 bases). The CDR3 consists of 14 residues. Germline CDR1 is MGHDK and CDR2 is SYGVNS. V was cut by 4 bases and J by 2 bases, with 11 bases left in between. CDR3 sequence: CASSGSRQQETQYF. DNA of the CDR3: TGTGCCAGCAGTGGGTCCAGACAGCAAGAGACCCAGTACTTC.

CDR3 DNA sequence: TGTGCCAGCAGGACGACAGCCCATTATGGCTACACCTTC. Translation: CASRTTAHYGYTF. This chain uses TRBV6-1 with TRBJ1-2, with D possibly matching TRBD1 (5 bases). This CDR3 contains 13 residues. Trimming left V 6 bases short and J 5 bases short, with 13 bases between. Germline V gives CDR1 MNHNS, CDR2 SASEGT.

The rearrangement joins TRBV30 to TRBJ2-3; D perhaps matches TRBD1 (6 bases). V gave up 8 bases and J gave up 4 bases, with 22 bases separating them. Germline V gene data show CDR1 as GTSNPN and CDR2 as SVGIG (reference sequence). This CDR3 region has 15 residues. CDR3 coding DNA: TGTGCCCAATCCATGGGCAGGGGAGCGGCAGATACGCAGTATTTT. Its translation: CAQSMGRGAADTQYF.

This chain connects TRBV4-1 to TRBJ2-3; 7 bases match TRBD1. V was pared by 1 base and J by 4 bases, with 11 bases of the junction left unmatched. Germline CDR1 is MGHRA and CDR2 is YSYEKL. The CDR3 has 17 residues. CDR3 in amino acids: CASSQVLGGGRADTQYF. CDR3 sequence (DNA): TGCGCCAGCAGCCAAGTTCTAGGGGGCGGTCGGGCAGATACGCAGTATTTT.

Points on this clone: The junction and the germline gene differ at one end; a read error may be behind it. The chain is built from TRBV7-9 and TRBJ1-2, with D unclear. Germline CDR1 SEHNR, CDR2 FQNEAQ (reference sequence). The CDR3 is made up of 16 amino acids. The CDR3 DNA reads as TGTTCCAGCAGCTCGAAAAACTGGGAGGCCACTTATGGCTACACCTTC. Amino acids: CSSSSKNWEATYGYTF.

This clone showed up just once. This chain joins TRBV9 and TRBJ2-1; D might be TRBD2 (5 bases). Trimming cost V 1 base and J 0 bases, with 8 bases left between them. Germline values: CDR1 SGDLS, CDR2 YYNGEE. The CDR3 loop spans 15 amino acids. The CDR3 DNA is TGTGCCAGCAGCGTAATGACTACCTCCTACAATGAGCAGTTCTTC. Its protein product is CASSVMTTSYNEQFF.

Written as DNA, the CDR3 is TGTGCCAGCAGTTCGCAGGGGGCAGGACAAGAGACCCAGTACTTC. It yields the protein CASSSQGAGQETQYF. The rearrangement links TRBV6-5 to TRBJ2-5; 8 bases agree with TRBD1. The CDR3 sequence is 15 residues long. V shed 4 bases, J shed 2 bases, and the junction held 6 bases outside the gene matches. The germline CDR1 and CDR2 sequences are MNHEY and SVGAGI.

The chain combines TRBV6-1 with TRBJ1-2; TRBD1 might be the D (6 bases). The germline V gene has CDR1 MNHNS and CDR2 SASEGT. V dropped 6 bases and J dropped 3 bases, with 8 bases sitting between them. This CDR3 has 12 amino acids. CDR3 loop: CASRDRDYGYTF. The CDR3 DNA reads as TGTGCCAGCAGGGACAGAGACTATGGCTACACCTTC.

J is TRBJ2-7 and V is TRBV5-1, with TRBD2 identical over 11 bases. The CDR3 runs to 15 residues. The V and J ends lost 4 bases and 2 bases, in that order; junction bases with no gene match: 5. Per germline, CDR1 SGHRS and CDR2 YFSETQ. This CDR3 is CASSVLAGETYEQYF. The CDR3 coding sequence is TGCGCCAGCAGCGTACTAGCGGGAGAGACCTACGAGCAGTACTTC.

The V call is TRBV11-3, the J call TRBJ2-3; 10 nucleotides agree with TRBD2. Germline CDR1 SGHNT, CDR2 YENEEA. Trimming removed 5 bases from V and 2 bases from J; junction bases left unmatched: 10. The CDR3 length is 17 residues. The DNA for the CDR3 is TGTGCCAGCAGCACCCCTAGCGGGAGTACCCACACAGATACGCAGTATTTT. This sequence encodes CASSTPSGSTHTDTQYF.

V usage is TRBV7-9 and J usage is TRBJ1-2, with 9 bases aligning to TRBD1. Germline V CDR1 and CDR2: SEHNR, FQNEAQ (reference sequence). The length of the CDR3 is 14 residues. J was trimmed by 7 bases and V by 1 base; bases with no gene match: 4. Written as DNA, the CDR3 is TGTGCCAGCAGCTTAGACAGGGGGCCCAGTGGCTACACCTTC. It specifies CASSLDRGPSGYTF.